The T cell receptor beta chain described here comes from a study of T cell repertoires in ileal Crohn's disease. Noted time point: neoterminal ileum biopsy at postoperative endoscopy, about 6 months after surgery. This CDR3 contains 17 residues. V shed 4 bases, J shed 4 bases, and the junction held 8 bases outside the gene matches. Germline V CDR1 and CDR2: MGHRA, YSYEKL. Generated by immunoSEQ multiplex PCR, the TCRdb table keeps only in-frame clones and is missing some. The sample holds thousands of clones; about three quarters are singletons and the top ten take 36%. Sequenced input: ileal tissue. This receptor was taken from an adult with Crohn's disease. The genes are TRBV4-1 and TRBJ2-1, with 12 nucleotides matching TRBD2. The CDR3 loop reads CASSPTRTSGVYNEQFF. The CDR3 nucleotides are TGCGCCAGCAGCCCTACTCGGACTAGCGGGGTGTACAATGAGCAGTTCTTC.